Listed below are T cell receptor beta chains from one sample, sequenced in a study of T-cell reconstitution after alpha-beta-depleted transplantation in children. MiXCR, applied by TCRdb to the PCR reads, yields one record per CDR3 protein. The sample lists just over 950,000 distinct CDR3 sequences; under 30% were seen once. The specimen comprised PBMCs, mostly from graft donor cells, sampled 360 days after TCRalphabeta/CD19-depleted stem cell transplant. The source is a boy under three years old who had a stem cell transplant for SCID, so the T cells may come from the graft donor. Both conserved end residues are part of each CDR3. The D gene is left open where the match is weak. Expanded clones get a size class; other rows say once, few or many, or leave the size out.

len: 14; j_gene: TRBJ2-1; abundance: NA; d_gene: NA; v_gene: TRBV18; CDR3nt: TGTGCCAGCTCACTAATACAGGGCTACAATGAGCAGTTCTTC; CDR3aa: CASSLIQGYNEQFF
len: 15; j_gene: TRBJ2-2; abundance: NA; d_gene: NA; v_gene: TRBV24-1; CDR3nt: TGTGCCACCAGTGATTTCGGACGGCCGACCGGGGAGCTGTTTTTT; CDR3aa: CATSDFGRPTGELFF
len: 16; j_gene: TRBJ2-1; abundance: NA; d_gene: NA; v_gene: TRBV5-1; CDR3nt: TGCGCCAGCAGTGAAACGGGCGGTAGCTCCTACAATGAGCAGTTCTTC; CDR3aa: CASSETGGSSYNEQFF
len: 15; j_gene: TRBJ2-3; abundance: NA; d_gene: TRBD2; v_gene: TRBV24-1; CDR3nt: TGTGCCACCAGTGCCCGCGGGGGGGTGAAAGATACGCAGTATTTT; CDR3aa: CATSARGGVKDTQYF
len: 13; j_gene: TRBJ1-1; abundance: NA; d_gene: NA; v_gene: TRBV5-1; CDR3nt: TGCGCCAGCAGCTCTGACAGGAGCCTCGAAGCTTTCTTT; CDR3aa: CASSSDRSLEAFF
len: 16; j_gene: TRBJ2-5; abundance: NA; d_gene: TRBD2; v_gene: TRBV20-1; CDR3nt: TGCAGTGCCGGCCTCCGGGAGGCCCTGCGGGGGGAGACCCAGTACTTC; CDR3aa: CSAGLREALRGETQYF
len: 13; j_gene: TRBJ1-1; abundance: few; d_gene: NA; v_gene: TRBV6-2/TRBV6-3; CDR3nt: TGTGCCAGCAGTCCTGCGGGCCCGACTGAAGCTTTCTTT; CDR3aa: CASSPAGPTEAFF
len: 15; j_gene: TRBJ2-7; abundance: NA; d_gene: TRBD1; v_gene: TRBV3-1; CDR3nt: TGTGCCAGCAGCCTTCGGACAGGGGGATCGAATGAGCAGTACTTC; CDR3aa: CASSLRTGGSNEQYF
len: 11; j_gene: TRBJ2-7; abundance: NA; d_gene: NA; v_gene: TRBV12-3/TRBV12-4; CDR3nt: TGTGCCAGCAGCCGGACCTGGAGGCAGTACTTC; CDR3aa: CASSRTWRQYF
len: 14; j_gene: TRBJ1-1; abundance: few; d_gene: NA; v_gene: TRBV7-9; CDR3nt: TGTGCCAGCGGTCGGCAGGCGACTTCCACTGAAGCTTTCTTT; CDR3aa: CASGRQATSTEAFF
len: 17; j_gene: TRBJ2-7; abundance: NA; d_gene: NA; v_gene: TRBV2; CDR3nt: TGTGCCAGCAGTGTAAAAGCGATCAGGACAGCCGCCCACGAGCAGTACTTC; CDR3aa: CASSVKAIRTAAHEQYF
len: 13; j_gene: TRBJ1-1; abundance: few; d_gene: NA; v_gene: TRBV6-6; CDR3nt: TGTGCCAGCAGGCCCTCCCTAGGCACTGAAGCTTTCTTT; CDR3aa: CASRPSLGTEAFF
len: 13; j_gene: TRBJ2-3; abundance: NA; d_gene: NA; v_gene: TRBV10-2; CDR3nt: TGCGCCAGCAGTGAAGACTTCGGGAACGCGCAGTATTTT; CDR3aa: CASSEDFGNAQYF
len: 14; j_gene: TRBJ2-2; abundance: NA; d_gene: NA; v_gene: TRBV2; CDR3nt: TGTGCCACATCGGTAACTGGTGGTACCGGGGAGCTGTTTTTT; CDR3aa: CATSVTGGTGELFF
len: 15; j_gene: TRBJ2-5; abundance: NA; d_gene: TRBD1; v_gene: TRBV11-1; CDR3nt: TGTGCCAGCAGCTCCGGGACAGGGGATCGCGAGACCCAGTACTTC; CDR3aa: CASSSGTGDRETQYF
len: 14; j_gene: TRBJ2-7; abundance: few; d_gene: NA; v_gene: TRBV7-2; CDR3nt: TGTGCCAGCAGCTTATTCCAAGGGGCGGGTGAGCAGTACTTC; CDR3aa: CASSLFQGAGEQYF
len: 16; j_gene: TRBJ2-1; abundance: few; d_gene: NA; v_gene: TRBV2; CDR3nt: TGTGCCAGCAGTTACTTGACTTCCTCCACCTACAATGAGCAGTTCTTC; CDR3aa: CASSYLTSSTYNEQFF
len: 16; j_gene: TRBJ1-1; abundance: few; d_gene: TRBD1; v_gene: TRBV5-5; CDR3nt: TGTGCCAGCAGCTTGGGCCCGGACAGGAAGAACACTGAAGCTTTCTTT; CDR3aa: CASSLGPDRKNTEAFF
len: 13; j_gene: TRBJ1-1; abundance: few; d_gene: TRBD1; v_gene: TRBV10-3; CDR3nt: TGTGCCATCAGTCAGACAGGGGTGACTGAAGCTTTCTTT; CDR3aa: CAISQTGVTEAFF
len: 13; j_gene: TRBJ2-7; abundance: NA; d_gene: NA; v_gene: TRBV20-1; CDR3nt: TGCAGTGCTCCCAAAGGGACTTACTACGAGCAGTACTTC; CDR3aa: CSAPKGTYYEQYF
len: 14; j_gene: TRBJ2-2; abundance: few; d_gene: NA; v_gene: TRBV5-1; CDR3nt: TGCGCCAGCAGCCTCGGAGACCAGGGCGGGGAGCTGTTTTTT; CDR3aa: CASSLGDQGGELFF
len: 15; j_gene: TRBJ2-3; abundance: NA; d_gene: NA; v_gene: TRBV28; CDR3nt: TGTGCCAGCAGTTCCGTGAAGGGCCTCGCAGATACGCAGTATTTT; CDR3aa: CASSSVKGLADTQYF
len: 17; j_gene: TRBJ2-7; abundance: NA; d_gene: NA; v_gene: TRBV20-1; CDR3nt: TGCAGTGCTAGAGATATAGGGGGGGTCCCCTCGACCTACGAGCAGTACTTC; CDR3aa: CSARDIGGVPSTYEQYF
len: 16; j_gene: TRBJ2-7; abundance: NA; d_gene: TRBD2; v_gene: TRBV6-5; CDR3nt: TGTGCCAGCAGTTACTCGTATCCGGGGGGGGCCTACGAGCAGTACTTC; CDR3aa: CASSYSYPGGAYEQYF
len: 17; j_gene: TRBJ2-2; abundance: NA; d_gene: TRBD2; v_gene: TRBV28; CDR3nt: TGTGCCAGCAGTTTCCCCCCGGGACTAGCGGACACCGGGGAGCTGTTTTTT; CDR3aa: CASSFPPGLADTGELFF
len: 15; j_gene: TRBJ1-2; abundance: few; d_gene: TRBD1; v_gene: TRBV12-3/TRBV12-4; CDR3nt: TGTGCCAGCAGTTCCGTATTCGACAGGGGGGAAGGCTACACCTTC; CDR3aa: CASSSVFDRGEGYTF
len: 13; j_gene: TRBJ1-5; abundance: NA; d_gene: NA; v_gene: TRBV28; CDR3nt: TGTGCCAGCGTAGGGGGGGGCACTCAGCCCCAGCATTTT; CDR3aa: CASVGGGTQPQHF
len: 15; j_gene: TRBJ2-3; abundance: NA; d_gene: NA; v_gene: TRBV15; CDR3nt: TGTGCCACCAGCACACGGGGACTGGGCACAGATACGCAGTATTTT; CDR3aa: CATSTRGLGTDTQYF
len: 14; j_gene: TRBJ1-1; abundance: NA; d_gene: TRBD1; v_gene: TRBV11-2; CDR3nt: TGTGCCAGCAGCCTACAGGGGTCTAGCACTGAAGCTTTCTTT; CDR3aa: CASSLQGSSTEAFF
len: 14; j_gene: TRBJ2-3; abundance: NA; d_gene: TRBD2; v_gene: TRBV20-1; CDR3nt: TGCAGTGCTAGTGGGGGGGAGGGGACAGATACGCAGTATTTT; CDR3aa: CSASGGEGTDTQYF
len: 12; j_gene: TRBJ1-1; abundance: NA; d_gene: NA; v_gene: TRBV20-1; CDR3nt: TGCAGTGCCACACAGGAGAACACTGAAGCTTTCTTT; CDR3aa: CSATQENTEAFF
len: 16; j_gene: TRBJ1-5; abundance: NA; d_gene: NA; v_gene: TRBV7-8; CDR3nt: TGTGCCAGCAGCTTAGAGGGGTCCCTTAGCAATCAGCCCCAGCATTTT; CDR3aa: CASSLEGSLSNQPQHF
len: 15; j_gene: TRBJ2-4; abundance: many; d_gene: TRBD1; v_gene: TRBV6-5; CDR3nt: TGTGCCAGCAGCAGACAGGGGCCCACGCCGGGCATTCAGTACTTC; CDR3aa: CASSRQGPTPGIQYF
len: 14; j_gene: TRBJ2-7; abundance: once; d_gene: NA; v_gene: TRBV6-1; CDR3nt: TGTGCCAGCAGGACCGTCGACAGGTTCCACGAGCAGTACTTC; CDR3aa: CASRTVDRFHEQYF
len: 15; j_gene: TRBJ2-1; abundance: NA; d_gene: TRBD2; v_gene: TRBV4-3; CDR3nt: TGCGCCAGCAGCCCACAAATCTTAGCGGGGGTGCATCAGCTCTTC; CDR3aa: CASSPQILAGVHQLF
len: 15; j_gene: TRBJ1-2; abundance: NA; d_gene: TRBD1; v_gene: TRBV3-1; CDR3nt: TGTGCCAGCAGCCGGACAGGGGGGACTAACTATGGCTACACCTTC; CDR3aa: CASSRTGGTNYGYTF
len: 14; j_gene: TRBJ2-2; abundance: few; d_gene: NA; v_gene: TRBV11-2; CDR3nt: TGTGCCAGCAGCTTAGGCCGGGCGGCCGGGGAGCTGTTTTTT; CDR3aa: CASSLGRAAGELFF